The 10 T cell receptor beta chains below were found in one sample sequenced in a study of blood T cell repertoires in COVID-19. Some clones are missing from TCRdb's copy, which holds only in-frame ones; the method was immunoSEQ multiplex PCR. The sample consists of approximately 110,000 clones, around 85% of them appearing once. The sequencing sample was made of peripheral blood. The source of these receptors is a woman aged 60-75 years with COVID-19, enrolled during active disease.

This chain links TRBV11-2 with TRBJ2-4, with a tentative D call TRBD1 (6 bases). Trimming took off 4 bases at V and 7 bases at J, with 17 bases between the two ends. The CDR3 runs to 15 residues. CDR1 and CDR2 (germline): SGHAT, FQNNGV. Here the CDR3 DNA reads TGTGCCAGCAGCTATAACAGGGAACCTTGGAACATTCAGTACTTC. This translates into CASSYNREPWNIQYF.

V is TRBV28 and J is TRBJ1-2; D remains unclear. This CDR3 has 15 residues. V gave up 7 bases and J gave up 5 bases, with 20 bases separating them. Germline V gene lookup returns CDR1 MDHEN and CDR2 SYDVKM. The CDR3 sequence is CASTPVPSTVYGYTF. Written as DNA, the CDR3 is TGTGCCAGCACCCCCGTCCCCTCCACGGTTTATGGCTACACCTTC.

This chain links TRBV12-3 or TRBV12-4 with TRBJ1-6; D not certain. Trimming removed 8 bases at V and 19 bases at J, with 24 bases between. CDR3 size: 13 residues. The CDR3 region is CASLNSQVPVPHF. As DNA, the CDR3 is TGTGCCAGCCTAAATAGTCAGGTCCCCGTTCCACACTTT.

The rearrangement links TRBV7-2 to TRBJ1-2; a weak D match, TRBD1 (5 bases). There are 13 residues in the CDR3. Germline CDR1 SGHTA, CDR2 FQGNSA. V was pared by 1 base and J by 8 bases, with 11 bases between. The CDR3 protein is CASSLVTEGGYTF. The CDR3 DNA reads as TGTGCCAGCAGCTTAGTCACGGAGGGGGGCTACACCTTC.

This clone turned up a few times. The genes are TRBV29-1 and TRBJ1-2, with D possibly being TRBD1 (6 bases). Trimming removed 0 bases from V and 5 bases from J, with 19 bases in between. The CDR3 covers 16 residues. Germline CDR1 reads SQVTM; CDR2 reads ANQGSEA. CDR3 bases: TGCAGCGTTGAAGAGGGTAGGGGGGGCTTAGAGTATGGCTACACCTTC. It is translated as CSVEEGRGGLEYGYTF.

This clone was picked up one time. This rearrangement joins TRBV29-1 to TRBJ1-2; TRBD1 aligns across 9 bases. Looked up from germline, CDR1 is SQVTM and CDR2 is ANQGSEA. Trimming took 8 bases from V and 3 from J; bases not matched to a gene: 4. This CDR3 is 12 amino acids long. The CDR3 nucleotides read TGCAGCACGTGGACAGGGGACTATGGCTACACCTTC. This encodes CSTWTGDYGYTF.

V is TRBV14 and J is TRBJ1-2; 11 bases match TRBD1. Trimming took 2 bases from V and 4 from J; bases not matched to a gene: 3. The CDR3 extends over 15 amino acids. Per the germline V gene, CDR1 is SGHDN and CDR2 is FVKESK. This CDR3 reads CASSQRTGGIYGYTF. The CDR3 coding sequence is TGTGCCAGCAGCCAACGGACAGGGGGCATCTATGGCTACACCTTC.

CDR3 sequence reads: CASSINQGSEAFF. The CDR3 coding sequence is TGTGCCAGTAGTATAAATCAGGGCTCTGAAGCTTTCTTT. The chain is built from TRBV19 and TRBJ1-1; D may be TRBD1 (5 bases). CDR3 size: 13 residues. The V and J ends lost 2 bases and 6 bases respectively, with 10 bases between them. The germline V gene encodes CDR1 LNHDA and CDR2 SQIVND (reference sequence).

V usage is TRBV24-1 and J usage is TRBJ1-2, with D possibly TRBD1 on 5 matching bases. V lost 4 bases and J 4 bases, leaving 12 bases between the germline ends. In germline, CDR1 is KGHDR, CDR2 SFDVKD. This CDR3 spans 14 amino acids. The CDR3 coding sequence is TGTGCCACCAGTGACCCGTGGAGGGGCTATGGCTACACCTTC. Protein: CATSDPWRGYGYTF.

This chain links TRBV6-5 with TRBJ1-2; D might be TRBD1 (6 bases). This CDR3 has 12 residues. Per germline, CDR1 MNHEY and CDR2 SVGAGI. The CDR3 DNA is TGTGCGATCCGGGGGGCCACCTATGGCTACACCTTC. Protein product: CAIRGATYGYTF.